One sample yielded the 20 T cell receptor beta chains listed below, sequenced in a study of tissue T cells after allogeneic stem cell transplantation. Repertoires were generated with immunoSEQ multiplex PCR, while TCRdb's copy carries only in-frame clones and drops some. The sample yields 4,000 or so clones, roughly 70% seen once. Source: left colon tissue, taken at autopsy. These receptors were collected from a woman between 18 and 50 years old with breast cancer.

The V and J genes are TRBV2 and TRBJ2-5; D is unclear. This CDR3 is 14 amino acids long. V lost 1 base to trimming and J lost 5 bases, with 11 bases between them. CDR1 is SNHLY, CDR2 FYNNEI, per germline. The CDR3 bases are TGTGCCAGCAGTGAAGTCGTTAATACTGAGACCCAGTACTTC. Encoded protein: CASSEVVNTETQYF.

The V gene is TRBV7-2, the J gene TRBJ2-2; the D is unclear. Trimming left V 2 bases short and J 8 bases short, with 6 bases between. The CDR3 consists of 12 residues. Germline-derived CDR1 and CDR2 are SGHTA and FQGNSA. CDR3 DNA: TGTGCCAGCAGCTTATGGGTGGGGGAGCTGTTTTTT. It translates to CASSLWVGELFF.

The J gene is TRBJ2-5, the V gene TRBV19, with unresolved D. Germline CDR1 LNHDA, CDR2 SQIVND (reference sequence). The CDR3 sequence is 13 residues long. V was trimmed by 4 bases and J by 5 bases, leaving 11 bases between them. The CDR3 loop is CASSSQAGETQYF. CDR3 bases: TGTGCCAGTAGTAGTCAGGCCGGGGAGACCCAGTACTTC.

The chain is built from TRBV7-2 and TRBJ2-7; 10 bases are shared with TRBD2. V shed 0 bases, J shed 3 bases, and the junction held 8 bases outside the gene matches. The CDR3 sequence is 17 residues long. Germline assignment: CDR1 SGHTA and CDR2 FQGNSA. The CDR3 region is CASSLARWRTSGYEQYF. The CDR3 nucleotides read TGTGCCAGCAGCTTAGCGCGTTGGAGGACTAGCGGCTACGAGCAGTACTTC. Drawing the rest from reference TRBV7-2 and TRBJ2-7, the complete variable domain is GAGVSQSPSNKVTEKGKDVELRCDPISGHTALYWYRQSLGQGLEFLIYFQGNSAPDKSGLPSDRFSAERTGGSVSTLTIQRTQQEDSAVYLCASSLARWRTSGYEQYFGPGTRLTVT.

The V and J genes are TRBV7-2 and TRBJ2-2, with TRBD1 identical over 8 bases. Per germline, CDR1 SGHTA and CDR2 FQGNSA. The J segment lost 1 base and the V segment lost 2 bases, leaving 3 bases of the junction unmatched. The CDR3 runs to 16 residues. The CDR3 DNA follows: TGTGCCAGCAGCTTATCCGGGACAGGGAACACCGGGGAGCTGTTTTTT. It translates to CASSLSGTGNTGELFF.

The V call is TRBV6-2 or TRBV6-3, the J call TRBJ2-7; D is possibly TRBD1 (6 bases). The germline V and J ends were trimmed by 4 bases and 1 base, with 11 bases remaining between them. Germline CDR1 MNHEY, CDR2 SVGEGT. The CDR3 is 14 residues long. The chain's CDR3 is CASSFVGGSYEQYF. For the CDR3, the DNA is TGTGCCAGCAGTTTTGTAGGGGGTTCCTACGAGCAGTACTTC.

The CDR3 loop is CASSHRGSYEQYF. In DNA form, the CDR3 reads TGTGCCAGCAGCCACAGGGGGTCTTACGAGCAGTACTTC. The chain combines TRBV3-1 (or the pseudogene TRBV3-2) with TRBJ2-7, with 7 bases that match TRBD1. The CDR3 is 13 residues long. Trimming at V came to 3 bases and at J to 4 bases, leaving 3 bases not matched to a gene. CDR1 is LGHDT, CDR2 YNNKEL, per germline (reference sequence).

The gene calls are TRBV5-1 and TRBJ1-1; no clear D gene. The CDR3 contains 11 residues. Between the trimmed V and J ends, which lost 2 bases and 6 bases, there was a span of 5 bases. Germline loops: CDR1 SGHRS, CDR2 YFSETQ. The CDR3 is CASSFGPEAFF. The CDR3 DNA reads TGCGCCAGCAGCTTCGGACCTGAAGCTTTCTTT.

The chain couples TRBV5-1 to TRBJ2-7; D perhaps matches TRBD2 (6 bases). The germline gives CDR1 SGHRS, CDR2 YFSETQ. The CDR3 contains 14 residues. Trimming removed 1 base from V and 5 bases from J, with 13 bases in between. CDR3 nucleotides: TGCGCCAGCAGCTTGTTAACCGGGAGCGACGAGCAGTACTTC. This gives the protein CASSLLTGSDEQYF. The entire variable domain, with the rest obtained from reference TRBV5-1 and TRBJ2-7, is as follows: KAGVTQTPRYLIKTRGQQVTLSCSPISGHRSVSWYQQTPGQGLQFLFEYFSETQRNKGNFPGRFSGRQFSNSRSEMNVSTLELGDSALYLCASSLLTGSDEQYFGPGTRLTVT.

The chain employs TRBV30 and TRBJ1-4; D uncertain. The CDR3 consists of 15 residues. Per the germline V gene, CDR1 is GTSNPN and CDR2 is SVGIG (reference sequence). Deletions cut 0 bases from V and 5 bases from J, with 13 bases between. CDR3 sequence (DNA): TGTGCCTGGAGTGTACAAAGTGGGCCGAATGAAAAACTGTTTTTT. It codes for CAWSVQSGPNEKLFF. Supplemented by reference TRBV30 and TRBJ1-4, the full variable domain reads SQTIHQWPATLVQPVGSPLSLECTVEGTSNPNLYWYRQAAGRGLQLLFYSVGIGQISSEVPQNLSASRPQDRQFILSSKKLLLSDSGFYLCAWSVQSGPNEKLFFGSGTQLSVL.

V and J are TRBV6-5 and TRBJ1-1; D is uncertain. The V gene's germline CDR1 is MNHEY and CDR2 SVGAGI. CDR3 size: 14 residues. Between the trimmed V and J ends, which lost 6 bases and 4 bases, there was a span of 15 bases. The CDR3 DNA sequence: TGTGCCAGCAGCCCGAGCGTTTGGATCACTGAAGCTTTCTTT. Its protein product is CASSPSVWITEAFF.

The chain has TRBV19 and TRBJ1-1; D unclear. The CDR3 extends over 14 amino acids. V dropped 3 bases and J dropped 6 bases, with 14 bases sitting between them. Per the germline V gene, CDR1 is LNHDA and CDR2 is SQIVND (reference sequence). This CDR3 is CASSIGVRGAEAFF. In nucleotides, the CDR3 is TGTGCCAGTAGTATCGGGGTCCGAGGCGCTGAAGCTTTCTTT.

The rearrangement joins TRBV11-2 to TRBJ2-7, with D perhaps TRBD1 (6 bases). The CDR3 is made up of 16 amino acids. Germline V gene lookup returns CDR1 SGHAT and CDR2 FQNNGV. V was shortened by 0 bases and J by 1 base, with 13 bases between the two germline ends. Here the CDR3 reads CASSLDGGRGSYEQYF. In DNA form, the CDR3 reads TGTGCCAGCAGCTTAGATGGGGGCAGGGGATCCTACGAGCAGTACTTC.

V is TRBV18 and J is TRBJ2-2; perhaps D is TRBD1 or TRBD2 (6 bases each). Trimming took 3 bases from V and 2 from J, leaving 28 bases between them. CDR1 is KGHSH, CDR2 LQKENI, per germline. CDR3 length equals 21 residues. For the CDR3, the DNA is TGTGCCAGCTCACCTATACAGGGCCGAGGGGGGATTTCATCTAACACCGGGGAGCTGTTTTTT. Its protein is CASSPIQGRGGISSNTGELFF.

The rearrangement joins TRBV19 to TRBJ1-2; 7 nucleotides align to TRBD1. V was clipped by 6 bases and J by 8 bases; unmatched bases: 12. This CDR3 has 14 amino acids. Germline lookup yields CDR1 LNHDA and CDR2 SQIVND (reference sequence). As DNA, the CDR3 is TGTGCCAGTAGAACAGGGGAACGGAGGGGCGGCTACACCTTC. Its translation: CASRTGERRGGYTF.

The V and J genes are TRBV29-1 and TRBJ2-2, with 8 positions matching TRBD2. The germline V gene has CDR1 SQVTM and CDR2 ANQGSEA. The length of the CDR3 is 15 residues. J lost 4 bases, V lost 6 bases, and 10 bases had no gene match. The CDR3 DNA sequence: TGCAGCGTGGAGAGCGGGAGCACCCTCACCGGGGAGCTGTTTTTT. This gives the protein CSVESGSTLTGELFF.

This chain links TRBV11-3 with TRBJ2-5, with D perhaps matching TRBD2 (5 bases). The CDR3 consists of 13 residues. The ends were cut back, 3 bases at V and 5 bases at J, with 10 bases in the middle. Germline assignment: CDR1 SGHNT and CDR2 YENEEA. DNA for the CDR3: TGTGCCAGCAGCTTGGGTCAGCGGGAGACCCAGTACTTC. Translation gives CASSLGQRETQYF.

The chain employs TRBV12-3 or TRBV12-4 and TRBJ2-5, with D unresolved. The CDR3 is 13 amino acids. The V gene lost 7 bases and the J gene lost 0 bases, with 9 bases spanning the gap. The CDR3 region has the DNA TGTGCCAGCATGCTCCGGCACCAAGAGACCCAGTACTTC. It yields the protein CASMLRHQETQYF.

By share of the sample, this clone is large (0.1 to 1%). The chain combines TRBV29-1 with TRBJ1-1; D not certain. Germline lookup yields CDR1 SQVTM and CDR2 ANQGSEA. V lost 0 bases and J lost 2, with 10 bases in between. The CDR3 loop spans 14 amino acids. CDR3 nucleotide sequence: TGCAGCGTTGAAGACATGACCTATAACACTGAAGCTTTCTTT. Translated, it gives CSVEDMTYNTEAFF.

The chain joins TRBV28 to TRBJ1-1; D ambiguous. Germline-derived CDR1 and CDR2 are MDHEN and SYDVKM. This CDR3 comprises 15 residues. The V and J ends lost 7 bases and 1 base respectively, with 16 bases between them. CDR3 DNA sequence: TGTGCCAGCACCAAAGAGCTCGGAGAGAACACTGAAGCTTTCTTT. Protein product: CASTKELGENTEAFF.